This T cell receptor beta chain was obtained from a study of T-cell reconstitution after alpha-beta-depleted transplantation in children. Study results and caveats: Several hundred expanded graft clones reportedly were the source of alpha-beta T cells about two months after transplant. It was newly produced T cells that mostly accounted for T-cell counts and diversity one year after transplant. Recipient T cells and thymic progenitors that survived gave rise to the high TCRbeta diversity observed at day 60 in some patients.

The CDR3 extends over 13 amino acids. CDR1 LNHNV and CDR2 YYDKDF come from the germline V gene (reference sequence). The ends were cut back, 0 bases at V and 6 bases at J, with 6 bases in the middle. Points on this clonotype: What it binds is unknown.

During its preparation, the TCRbeta library received unique molecular identifiers. TCRdb reprocessed the PCR reads via MiXCR and lists one record per CDR3 protein. The sample includes roughly 400,000 distinct CDR3 sequences, over 40% of them seen just once. Sequencing was performed on PBMCs, taken before TCRalphabeta/CD19-depleted stem cell transplant. J is TRBJ1-5 and V is TRBV15; D is uncertain. The TCR sequence derives from a girl aged 2-10 years with aplastic anemia, due to receive a stem cell transplant. The CDR3 loop is CATSRDWSQPQHF. CDR3 nucleotide sequence: TGTGCCACCAGCAGAGATTGGAGTCAGCCCCAGCATTTT.